This T cell receptor beta chain is drawn from a study of cytomegalovirus exposure and HLA in healthy donors. PCR primers comprised 60 Vbeta and 13 Jbeta primers. TCRdb's table, derived via immunoSEQ multiplex PCR, lists solely in-frame clones and lacks some. The table lists about 190,000 clones, almost 75% of them singletons. The CDR3 is 11 amino acids. V was cut by 4 bases and J by 14 bases, with 13 bases left in between. CDR1 and CDR2 from the germline V gene are SGHNT and YYREEE (reference sequence). The chain employs TRBV5-4 and TRBJ2-1, with D maybe TRBD2 (6 bases). The sequencing input was PBMCs. This clonotype was sampled from a young woman in good health and CMV-seropositive. The CDR3, as DNA: TGTGCCAGCAGCGGGGGAGGTGGGGAGTTCTTC. This sequence encodes CASSGGGGEFF. Together with reference TRBV5-4 and TRBJ2-1, the CDR3 gives the full variable domain: ETGVTQSPTHLIKTRGQQVTLRCSSQSGHNTVSWYQQALGQGPQFIFQYYREEENGRGNFPPRFSGLQFPNYSSELNVNALELDDSALYLCASSGGGGEFFGPGTRLTVL.